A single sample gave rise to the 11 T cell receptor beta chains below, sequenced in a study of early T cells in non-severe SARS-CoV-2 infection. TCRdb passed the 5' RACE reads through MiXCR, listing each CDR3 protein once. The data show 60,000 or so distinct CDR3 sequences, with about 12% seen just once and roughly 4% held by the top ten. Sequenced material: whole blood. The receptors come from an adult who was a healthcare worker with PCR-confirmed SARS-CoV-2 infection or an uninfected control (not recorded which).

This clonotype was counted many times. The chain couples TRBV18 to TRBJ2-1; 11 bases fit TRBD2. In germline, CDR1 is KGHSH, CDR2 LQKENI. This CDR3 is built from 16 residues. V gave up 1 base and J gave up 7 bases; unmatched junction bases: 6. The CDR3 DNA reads TGTGCCAGCTCACCACAACTAGCGGGAGAAGGGAATGAGCAGTTCTTC. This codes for CASSPQLAGEGNEQFF.

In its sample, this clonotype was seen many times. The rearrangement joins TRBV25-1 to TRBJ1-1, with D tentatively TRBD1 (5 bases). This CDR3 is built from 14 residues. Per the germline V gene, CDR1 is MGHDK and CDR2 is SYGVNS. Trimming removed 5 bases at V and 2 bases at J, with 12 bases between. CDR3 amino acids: CASSPGLSNTEAFF. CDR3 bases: TGTGCCAGCAGTCCGGGACTATCAAACACTGAAGCTTTCTTT. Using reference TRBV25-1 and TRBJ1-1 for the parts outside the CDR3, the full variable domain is EADIYQTPRYLVIGTGKKITLECSQTMGHDKMYWYQQDPGMELHLIHYSYGVNSTEKGDLSSESTVSRIRTEHFPLTLESARPSHTSQYLCASSPGLSNTEAFFGQGTRLTVV.

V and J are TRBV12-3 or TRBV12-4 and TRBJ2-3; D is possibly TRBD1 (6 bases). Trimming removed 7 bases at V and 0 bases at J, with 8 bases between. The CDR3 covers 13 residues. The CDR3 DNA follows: TGTGCCAGCACTCAGGGGAGCACAGATACGCAGTATTTT. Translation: CASTQGSTDTQYF.

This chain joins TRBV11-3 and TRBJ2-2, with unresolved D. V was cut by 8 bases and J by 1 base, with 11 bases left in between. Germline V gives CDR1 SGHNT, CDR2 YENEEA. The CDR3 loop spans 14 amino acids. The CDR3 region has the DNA TGTGCCAGCCAACGAGGTCAGAACACCGGGGAGCTGTTTTTT. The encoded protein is CASQRGQNTGELFF.

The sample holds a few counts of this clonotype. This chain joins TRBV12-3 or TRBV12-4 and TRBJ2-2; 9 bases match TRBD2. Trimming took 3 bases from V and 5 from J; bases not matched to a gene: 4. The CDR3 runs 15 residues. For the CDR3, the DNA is TGTGCCAGCAGTTTGGGGACTAGCTTGACCGGGGAGCTGTTTTTT. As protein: CASSLGTSLTGELFF.

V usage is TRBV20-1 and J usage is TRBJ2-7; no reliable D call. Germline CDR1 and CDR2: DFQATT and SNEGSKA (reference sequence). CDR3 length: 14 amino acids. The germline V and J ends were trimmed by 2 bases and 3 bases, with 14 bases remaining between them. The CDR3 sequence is CSARPIESDYEQYF. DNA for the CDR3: TGCAGTGCTAGACCCATTGAGTCAGACTACGAGCAGTACTTC.

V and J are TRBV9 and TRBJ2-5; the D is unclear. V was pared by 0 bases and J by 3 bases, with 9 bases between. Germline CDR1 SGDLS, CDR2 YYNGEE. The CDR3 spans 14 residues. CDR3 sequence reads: CASSVGTVEETQYF. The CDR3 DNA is TGTGCCAGCAGCGTAGGTACAGTTGAAGAGACCCAGTACTTC.

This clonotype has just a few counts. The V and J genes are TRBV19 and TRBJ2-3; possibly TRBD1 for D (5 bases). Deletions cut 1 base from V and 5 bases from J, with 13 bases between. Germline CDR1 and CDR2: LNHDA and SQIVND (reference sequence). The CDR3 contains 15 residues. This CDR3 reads CASSIGPRGRDTQYF. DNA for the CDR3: TGTGCCAGTAGTATAGGGCCAAGGGGAAGAGATACGCAGTATTTT.

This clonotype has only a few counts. In DNA, the CDR3 is TGCAGCTCCAACGGAGGAGATACGCAGTATTTT. This encodes CSSNGGDTQYF. The chain combines TRBV29-1 with TRBJ2-3; perhaps TRBD2 as D (5 bases). The CDR3 is 11 amino acids. Germline V CDR1 and CDR2: SQVTM, ANQGSEA. V lost 8 bases and J lost 5, with 11 bases in between.

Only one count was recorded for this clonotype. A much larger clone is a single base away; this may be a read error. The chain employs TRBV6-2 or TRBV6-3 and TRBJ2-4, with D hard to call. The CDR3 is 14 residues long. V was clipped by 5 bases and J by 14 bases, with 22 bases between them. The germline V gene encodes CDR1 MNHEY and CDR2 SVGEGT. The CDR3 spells CASSRTHGALDEYF. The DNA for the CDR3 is TGTGCCAGCAGTCGGACCCACGGTGCGCTGGATGAGTACTTC.

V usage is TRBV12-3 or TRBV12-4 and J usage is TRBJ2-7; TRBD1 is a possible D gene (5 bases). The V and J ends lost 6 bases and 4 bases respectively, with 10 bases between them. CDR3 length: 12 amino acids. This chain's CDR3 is CASSKQEYEQYF. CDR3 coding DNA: TGTGCCAGCAGCAAACAGGAATACGAGCAGTACTTC.